These 5 T cell receptor beta chains came from one sample sequenced in a study of blood T cell repertoires in COVID-19. Produced via immunoSEQ multiplex PCR; TCRdb's table is partial and in-frame only. This repertoire shows approximately 250,000 clones, approximately 86% found once; its top ten account for 10% to 15%. The sample was peripheral blood. All receptors come from a woman in her sixties or seventies with COVID-19, enrolled during active disease.

The chain is built from TRBV21-1 and TRBJ1-1. TRBV21-1 is a documented pseudogene. The CDR3 totals 16 residues. In nucleotides, the CDR3 is TGTGCCAGCAGCCAAAACACAGGGAGGGAGAGTACTGAAGCTTTCTTT. Its protein product is CASSQNTGRESTEAFF.

The chain combines TRBV30 with TRBJ1-2, with a weak D call TRBD1 (5 bases). V gave up 4 bases and J gave up 3 bases, with 15 bases separating them. The length of the CDR3 is 14 residues. Germline assignment: CDR1 GTSNPN and CDR2 SVGIG (reference sequence). In DNA form, the CDR3 reads TGTGCCTGGACTGCACTTCTCAGGGACTATGGCTACACCTTC. This gives the protein CAWTALLRDYGYTF.

The V call is TRBV28, the J call TRBJ1-1; 7 nucleotides align to TRBD1. The CDR3 length is 13 residues. V lost 5 bases, J lost 6 bases, and 6 bases stayed unmatched. Germline CDR1 is MDHEN and CDR2 is SYDVKM. In DNA, the CDR3 is TGTGCCAGCAGTGGGATGACAGGGCCTGAAGCTTTCTTT. Translating it yields CASSGMTGPEAFF.

The rearrangement joins TRBV2 to TRBJ2-1, with TRBD1 matching 9 bases. The CDR3 is made up of 15 amino acids. Per the germline V gene, CDR1 is SNHLY and CDR2 is FYNNEI. J lost 5 bases, V lost 3 bases, and 5 bases had no gene match. CDR3: CASSEGQGLNNEQFF. The CDR3 nucleotides are TGTGCCAGCAGTGAGGGACAGGGCCTCAACAATGAGCAGTTCTTC.

The gene calls are TRBV4-1 and TRBJ2-2; 7 bases line up with TRBD2. The germline gives CDR1 MGHRA, CDR2 YSYEKL. The V gene end was trimmed by 6 bases and the J gene end by 0 bases; junction bases not matched to a gene: 7. The CDR3 is made up of 16 amino acids. The CDR3 DNA reads TGCGCCAGCAGGAGTAGCGGGCGATCGAACACCGGGGAGCTGTTTTTT. This translates into CASRSSGRSNTGELFF.